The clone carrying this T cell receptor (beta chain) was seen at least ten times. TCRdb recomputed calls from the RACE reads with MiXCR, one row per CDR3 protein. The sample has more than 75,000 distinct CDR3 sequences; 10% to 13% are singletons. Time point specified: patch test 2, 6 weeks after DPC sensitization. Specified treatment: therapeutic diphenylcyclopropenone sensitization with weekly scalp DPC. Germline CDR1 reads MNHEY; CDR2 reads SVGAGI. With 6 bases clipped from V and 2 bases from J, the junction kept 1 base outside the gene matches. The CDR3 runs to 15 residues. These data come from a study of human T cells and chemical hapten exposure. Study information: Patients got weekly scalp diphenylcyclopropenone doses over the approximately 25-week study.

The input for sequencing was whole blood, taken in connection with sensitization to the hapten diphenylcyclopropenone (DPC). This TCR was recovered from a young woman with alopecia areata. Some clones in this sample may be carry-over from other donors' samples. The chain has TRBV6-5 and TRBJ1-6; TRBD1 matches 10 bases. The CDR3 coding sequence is TGTGCCAGCAGAGGGACAGGGGCCTATAATTCACCCCTCCACTTT. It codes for CASRGTGAYNSPLHF.